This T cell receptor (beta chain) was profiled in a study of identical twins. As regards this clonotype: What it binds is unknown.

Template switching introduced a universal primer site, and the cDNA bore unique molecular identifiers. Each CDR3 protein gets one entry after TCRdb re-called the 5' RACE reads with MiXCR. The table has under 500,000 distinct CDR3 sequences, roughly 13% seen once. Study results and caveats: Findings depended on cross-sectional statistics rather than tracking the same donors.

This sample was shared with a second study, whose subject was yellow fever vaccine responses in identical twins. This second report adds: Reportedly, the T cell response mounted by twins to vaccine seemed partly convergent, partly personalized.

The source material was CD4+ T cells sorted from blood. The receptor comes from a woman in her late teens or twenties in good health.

CDR3 nucleotide sequence: TGCGCCAGCAGCTTGGGTGGTACCCACCCCAATGAGCAGTTCTTC. Translation: CASSLGGTHPNEQFF. The rearrangement links TRBV5-1 to TRBJ2-1, with unresolved D. V shed 0 bases and J shed 6 bases, with 13 bases lying between them. The V gene's germline CDR1 is SGHRS and CDR2 YFSETQ. CDR3 length: 15 residues.